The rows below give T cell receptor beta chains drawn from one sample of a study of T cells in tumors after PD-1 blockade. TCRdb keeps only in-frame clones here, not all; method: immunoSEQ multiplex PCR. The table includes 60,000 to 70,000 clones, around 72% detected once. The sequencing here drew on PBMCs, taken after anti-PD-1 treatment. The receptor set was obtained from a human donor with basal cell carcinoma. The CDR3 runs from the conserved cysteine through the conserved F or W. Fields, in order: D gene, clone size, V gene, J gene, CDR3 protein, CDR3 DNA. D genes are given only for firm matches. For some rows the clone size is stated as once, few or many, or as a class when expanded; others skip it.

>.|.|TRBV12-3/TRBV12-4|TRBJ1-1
CASSPLRGAFF
TGTGCCAGCAGCCCTCTTAGGGGAGCTTTCTTT
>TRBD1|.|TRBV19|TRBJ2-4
CATKGRAGGKNIQYF
TGTGCCACGAAGGGACGGGCAGGGGGCAAAAACATTCAGTACTTC
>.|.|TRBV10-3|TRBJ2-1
CAISEYSGAAYNEQFF
TGTGCCATCAGTGAGTATAGTGGGGCCGCATACAATGAGCAGTTCTTC
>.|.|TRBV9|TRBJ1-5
CASSVGGSSNQPQHF
TGTGCCAGCAGCGTAGGTGGAAGTAGCAATCAGCCCCAGCATTTT
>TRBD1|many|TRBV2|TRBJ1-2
CASSSGTGDGYTF
TGTGCCAGCAGTTCCGGGACAGGAGATGGCTACACCTTC
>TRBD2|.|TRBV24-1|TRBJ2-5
CATSDPGLANEETQYF
TGTGCCACCAGTGACCCGGGACTAGCCAACGAAGAGACCCAGTACTTC
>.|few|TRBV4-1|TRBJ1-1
CASSQLFIRNTEAFF
TGCGCCAGCAGCCAATTGTTCATTCGGAACACTGAAGCTTTCTTT
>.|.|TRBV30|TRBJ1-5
CAWSPDSLNQPQHF
TGTGCCTGGTCCCCGGACAGCTTAAATCAGCCCCAGCATTTT
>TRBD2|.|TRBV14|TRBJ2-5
CASSLPGLAKETQYF
TGTGCCAGCAGCCTTCCGGGACTAGCGAAAGAGACCCAGTACTTC
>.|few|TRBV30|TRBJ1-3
CAWSETPLNTIYF
TGTGCCTGGAGTGAAACACCTTTAAACACCATATATTTT
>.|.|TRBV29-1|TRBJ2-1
CSVARVLTANEQFF
TGCAGCGTTGCACGAGTGCTCACGGCCAATGAGCAGTTCTTC
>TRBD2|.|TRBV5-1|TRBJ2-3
CASSGERGATDTQYF
TGCGCCAGCAGCGGGGAGCGGGGGGCCACAGATACGCAGTATTTT
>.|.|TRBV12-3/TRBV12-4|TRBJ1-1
CASSRRVTEAFF
TGTGCCAGCAGCCGCAGGGTCACTGAAGCTTTCTTT
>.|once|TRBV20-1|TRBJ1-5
CSPQYQPQHF
TGCAGTCCTCAATATCAGCCCCAGCATTTT
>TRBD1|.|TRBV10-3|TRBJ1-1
CATIGQGENTEAFF
TGTGCCACCATCGGACAGGGAGAGAACACTGAAGCTTTCTTT
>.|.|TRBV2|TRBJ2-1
CASSPGTSSDEQFF
TGTGCCAGCAGTCCCGGGACATCAAGCGATGAGCAGTTCTTC
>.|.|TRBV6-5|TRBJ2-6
CASKQGGSGANVLTF
TGTGCCAGCAAACAGGGAGGGTCTGGGGCCAACGTCCTGACTTTC
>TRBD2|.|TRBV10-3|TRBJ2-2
CAISAAGRGGPNTGELFF
TGTGCCATCAGTGCGGCCGGGAGGGGGGGACCGAACACCGGGGAGCTGTTTTTT
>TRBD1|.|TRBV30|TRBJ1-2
CAWSSRTGVGYTF
TGTGCCTGGAGTTCCCGGACAGGGGTTGGCTACACCTTC
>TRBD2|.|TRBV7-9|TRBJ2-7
CASSLFAGGGSYEQYF
TGTGCCAGCAGCTTATTCGCGGGGGGCGGCTCCTACGAGCAGTACTTC
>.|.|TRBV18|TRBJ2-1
CASSPSQGGQGQFF
TGTGCCAGCTCACCATCCCAAGGAGGACAAGGGCAGTTCTTC
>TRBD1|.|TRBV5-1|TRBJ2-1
CASSFEPGQGAGSYNEQFF
TGCGCCAGCAGCTTCGAACCGGGACAGGGGGCTGGGTCCTACAATGAGCAGTTCTTC
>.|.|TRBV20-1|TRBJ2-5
CSASGGLGQETQYF
TGCAGTGCTAGTGGGGGTTTAGGGCAAGAGACCCAGTACTTC
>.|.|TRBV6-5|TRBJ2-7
CATRTDSYEQYF
TGTGCCACCAGGACAGACTCCTACGAGCAGTACTTC
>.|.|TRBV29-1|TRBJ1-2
CSVDRTAANYGYTF
TGCAGCGTTGACCGGACTGCAGCTAACTATGGCTACACCTTC
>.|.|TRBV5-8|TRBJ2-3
CASSLAGKNTDTQYF
TGTGCCAGCAGCTTGGCCGGGAAGAACACAGATACGCAGTATTTT
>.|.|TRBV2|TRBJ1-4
CASRGSRRNPTNEKLFF
TGTGCCAGTAGGGGGAGCAGGAGAAATCCAACTAATGAAAAACTGTTTTTT
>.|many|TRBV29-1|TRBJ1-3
CSGQTPANTIYF
TGCAGCGGACAGACCCCAGCCAACACCATATATTTT
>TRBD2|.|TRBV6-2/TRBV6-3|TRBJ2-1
CASSYARGAHEQFF
TGTGCCAGCAGTTACGCGCGGGGGGCCCATGAGCAGTTCTTC
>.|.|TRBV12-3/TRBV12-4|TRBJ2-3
CASSLAGQWAQYF
TGTGCCAGCAGTTTAGCGGGCCAGTGGGCGCAGTATTTT
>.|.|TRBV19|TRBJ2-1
CATSRDFSYNEQFF
TGTGCCACTAGCCGGGACTTTTCCTACAATGAGCAGTTCTTC
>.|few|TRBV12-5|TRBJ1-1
CASGLPLGPRRTEAFF
TGTGCTAGTGGTTTGCCGTTAGGACCCCGGCGGACTGAAGCTTTCTTT
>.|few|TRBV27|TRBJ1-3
CASSLLGGGNTIYF
TGTGCCAGCAGCCTACTCGGGGGTGGAAACACCATATATTTT
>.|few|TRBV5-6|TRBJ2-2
CASSTRDAWNTGELFF
TGTGCCAGCAGCACCCGGGACGCTTGGAACACCGGGGAGCTGTTTTTT
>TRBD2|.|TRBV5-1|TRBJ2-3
CASRPGGIRTDTQYF
TGCGCCAGCAGGCCGGGGGGGATTCGCACAGATACGCAGTATTTT
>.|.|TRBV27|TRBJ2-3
CASRAKGPRGGDTQYF
TGTGCCAGCAGGGCCAAGGGTCCCCGGGGTGGTGATACGCAGTATTTT
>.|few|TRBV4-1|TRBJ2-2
CASSQDVGAGTGELFF
TGCGCCAGCAGCCAAGATGTGGGGGCGGGCACCGGGGAGCTGTTTTTT
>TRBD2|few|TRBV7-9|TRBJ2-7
CASSPRGVATYEQYF
TGTGCCAGCAGCCCGCGGGGGGTCGCCACCTACGAGCAGTACTTC
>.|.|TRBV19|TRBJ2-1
CASRNPSTYNEQFF
TGTGCCAGTAGGAACCCGAGCACCTACAATGAGCAGTTCTTC
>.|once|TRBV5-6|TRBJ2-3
CASSTWGETSTDTQYF
TGTGCCAGCAGCACCTGGGGGGAGACTAGCACAGATACGCAGTATTTT
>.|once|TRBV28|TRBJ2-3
CASSPSGFSTDTQYF
TGTGCCAGCAGTCCCAGCGGGTTTAGCACAGATACGCAGTATTTT
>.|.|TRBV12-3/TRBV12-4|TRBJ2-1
CASSLANNEQFF
TGTGCCAGCTCGCTAGCGAACAATGAGCAGTTCTTC
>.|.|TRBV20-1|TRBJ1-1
CSGRVNTEAFF
TGCAGTGGGCGGGTGAACACTGAAGCTTTCTTT
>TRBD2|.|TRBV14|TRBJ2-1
CASSLLAGDSYNEQFF
TGTGCCAGCAGCCTACTAGCGGGGGACTCCTACAATGAGCAGTTCTTC
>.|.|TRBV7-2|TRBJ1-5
CASSLVWGNQPQHF
TGTGCCAGCAGCTTAGTCTGGGGAAATCAGCCCCAGCATTTT
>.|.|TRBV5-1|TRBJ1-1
CASSAGDRFLNTEAFF
TGCGCCAGCAGCGCGGGCGACAGGTTTTTGAACACTGAAGCTTTCTTT
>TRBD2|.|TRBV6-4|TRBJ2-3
CASSDGTSGGATDTQYF
TGTGCCAGCAGTGACGGGACTAGCGGGGGGGCCACAGATACGCAGTATTTT
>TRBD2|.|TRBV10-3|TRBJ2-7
CATAGTSGYEQYF
TGTGCCACAGCCGGGACTAGCGGCTACGAGCAGTACTTC
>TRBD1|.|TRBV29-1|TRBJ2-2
CSVEADRGTGELFF
TGCAGCGTTGAAGCGGACAGGGGAACCGGGGAGCTGTTTTTT
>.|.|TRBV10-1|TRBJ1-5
CASSESQYGPQHF
TGCGCCAGCAGTGAGTCTCAGTACGGGCCCCAGCATTTT
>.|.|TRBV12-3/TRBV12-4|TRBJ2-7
CASSTPGRPEQYF
TGTGCCAGCAGCACCCCGGGGCGCCCCGAGCAGTACTTC
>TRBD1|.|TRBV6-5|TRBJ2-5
CASSLWGQKEETQYF
TGTGCCAGCAGTCTCTGGGGACAGAAAGAAGAGACCCAGTACTTC
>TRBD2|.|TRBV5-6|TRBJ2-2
CASSSTRGEFTGELFF
TGTGCCAGCAGCTCAACCCGGGGGGAATTCACCGGGGAGCTGTTTTTT
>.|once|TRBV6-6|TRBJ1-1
CASSYSGGNTEAFF
TGTGCCAGCAGTTACAGCGGGGGCAACACTGAAGCTTTCTTT
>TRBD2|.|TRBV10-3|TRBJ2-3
CAISGGGTDTQYF
TGTGCCATCAGTGGCGGGGGAACAGATACGCAGTATTTT
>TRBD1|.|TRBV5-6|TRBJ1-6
CASSLSLTGVSSPLHF
TGTGCCAGCAGCTTAAGCTTGACAGGGGTCAGTTCACCCCTCCACTTT
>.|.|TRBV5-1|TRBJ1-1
CASSGGDRIDTEAFF
TGCGCCAGCAGCGGGGGGGACCGGATCGACACTGAAGCTTTCTTT